The rows below give T cell receptor beta chains drawn from one sample of a study of blood T cell repertoires in COVID-19. Measured with immunoSEQ multiplex PCR; TCRdb has only the in-frame clones, and not every one. The profile shows about 150,000 clones, approximately 80% of them singletons. Sequenced: peripheral blood. The receptors shown here come from a woman aged 55-70 years with active or convalescent COVID-19. CDR3s include the opening cysteine and the closing phenylalanine or tryptophan. Each record gives: clone size, J gene, V gene, D gene, CDR3 DNA, CDR3 protein. The D gene is left open where the match is weak. Rows may omit the clone size; those that give it use once, few, many or a size class.

clone_size: few; j_call: TRBJ2-7; v_call: TRBV20-1; d_call: .; cdr3_nt: TGCAGTGCTAGAGACAGCTACGAGCAGTACTTC; cdr3_aa: CSARDSYEQYF
clone_size: .; j_call: TRBJ2-7; v_call: TRBV30; d_call: TRBD2; cdr3_nt: TGTGCCTGGAGGACTAGCGGGAGTTCTGAGCAGTACTTC; cdr3_aa: CAWRTSGSSEQYF
clone_size: .; j_call: TRBJ1-1; v_call: TRBV7-3; d_call: .; cdr3_nt: TGTGCCAGCAGCTTACGGGGGGACACTGAAGCTTTCTTT; cdr3_aa: CASSLRGDTEAFF
clone_size: once; j_call: TRBJ2-5; v_call: TRBV20-1; d_call: .; cdr3_nt: TGCAGTGCTAGTGGGCTCCAAGAGACCCAGTACTTC; cdr3_aa: CSASGLQETQYF
clone_size: once; j_call: TRBJ2-5; v_call: TRBV23-1; d_call: .; cdr3_nt: TGCGCCAGCAGTCAATCGGGCTGGAAGAGCCAAGAGACCCAGTACTTC; cdr3_aa: CASSQSGWKSQETQYF
clone_size: .; j_call: TRBJ1-3; v_call: TRBV6-1; d_call: .; cdr3_nt: TGTGCCAGCAGTGACGACGGGACTCTCGGGGGAAACACCATATATTTT; cdr3_aa: CASSDDGTLGGNTIYF
clone_size: .; j_call: TRBJ1-5; v_call: TRBV5-1; d_call: TRBD1; cdr3_nt: TGCGCCAGCAGTTCCACAGGGGGCGATCAGCCCCAGCATTTT; cdr3_aa: CASSSTGGDQPQHF
clone_size: .; j_call: TRBJ1-2; v_call: TRBV6-5; d_call: .; cdr3_nt: TGTGCCAGCAGTTACTCGGAGGGGCTGGAAGGCTACACCTTC; cdr3_aa: CASSYSEGLEGYTF
clone_size: .; j_call: TRBJ1-1; v_call: TRBV28; d_call: TRBD1; cdr3_nt: TGTGCCAGCAGTGAGAACAGGGGGCGGGTTACTCGACGGGAGACTGAAGCTTTCTTT; cdr3_aa: CASSENRGRVTRRETEAFF
clone_size: .; j_call: TRBJ1-1; v_call: TRBV7-2; d_call: TRBD1; cdr3_nt: TGTGCCAGCAGCTTAGCAGGGGGCCCCAACCGAGCTTTCTTT; cdr3_aa: CASSLAGGPNRAFF
clone_size: .; j_call: TRBJ1-2; v_call: TRBV6-4; d_call: .; cdr3_nt: TGTGCCGCATCACCAGGTGATTTGGTCGGCTACACCTTC; cdr3_aa: CAASPGDLVGYTF
clone_size: .; j_call: TRBJ1-6; v_call: TRBV28; d_call: .; cdr3_nt: TGTGCCAGCAGTTTGAGACAGGTGGGGTATTCACCCCTCCACTTT; cdr3_aa: CASSLRQVGYSPLHF
clone_size: .; j_call: TRBJ2-3; v_call: TRBV5-1; d_call: TRBD2; cdr3_nt: TGCGCCAGCAGGGCTTCGCGCGGGGGGCGGACAGATACGCAGTATTTT; cdr3_aa: CASRASRGGRTDTQYF
clone_size: .; j_call: TRBJ1-5; v_call: TRBV10-2; d_call: .; cdr3_nt: TGCGCCAGCAGTGAGCCAGGGATATCATGGACCCAGCATTTT; cdr3_aa: CASSEPGISWTQHF
clone_size: .; j_call: TRBJ2-7; v_call: TRBV6-5; d_call: .; cdr3_nt: TGTGCCAGCAGTTTGGGGAGGACCTACGAGCAGTACTTC; cdr3_aa: CASSLGRTYEQYF
clone_size: .; j_call: TRBJ2-2; v_call: TRBV29-1; d_call: TRBD2; cdr3_nt: TGCAGCGCAGGACTAGCCTTAGATACCGGGGAGCTGTTTTTT; cdr3_aa: CSAGLALDTGELFF
clone_size: .; j_call: TRBJ2-1; v_call: TRBV28; d_call: TRBD1; cdr3_nt: TGTGCCAGCAATGAATTGCCAGGGGGCGAGTTCTTC; cdr3_aa: CASNELPGGEFF
clone_size: once; j_call: TRBJ1-5; v_call: TRBV28; d_call: TRBD1; cdr3_nt: TGTGCCAGCAGTCCACCAGGACAGGTGAATGATCAGCCCCAGCATTTT; cdr3_aa: CASSPPGQVNDQPQHF
clone_size: .; j_call: TRBJ2-1; v_call: TRBV2; d_call: .; cdr3_nt: TGTGCCAGCAGCGTTGACATCTACAATGAGCAGTTCTTC; cdr3_aa: CASSVDIYNEQFF
clone_size: once; j_call: TRBJ1-5; v_call: TRBV19; d_call: TRBD1; cdr3_nt: TGTGCCAGTAGCCCCGGGACAGGGACTAGTCAGCCCCAGCATTTT; cdr3_aa: CASSPGTGTSQPQHF
clone_size: .; j_call: TRBJ2-1; v_call: TRBV7-8; d_call: .; cdr3_nt: TGTGCCAGCGGGCCTGGGGCGGGGGCTTACAATGAGCAGTTCTTC; cdr3_aa: CASGPGAGAYNEQFF
clone_size: .; j_call: TRBJ2-2; v_call: TRBV4-1; d_call: TRBD2; cdr3_nt: TGCGCCAGCAGCCAAGCTAGCGGGGCGAACACCGGGGAGCTGTTTTTT; cdr3_aa: CASSQASGANTGELFF
clone_size: .; j_call: TRBJ2-7; v_call: TRBV29-1; d_call: .; cdr3_nt: TGCAGCGTTGAAGCCCAGGACTCTTACGAGCAGTACTTC; cdr3_aa: CSVEAQDSYEQYF
clone_size: .; j_call: TRBJ2-7; v_call: TRBV19; d_call: TRBD1; cdr3_nt: TGTGCCACCAAACTACCCGGGACAGGGTACTACGAGCAGTACTTC; cdr3_aa: CATKLPGTGYYEQYF
clone_size: .; j_call: TRBJ2-7; v_call: TRBV19; d_call: .; cdr3_nt: TGTGCCAGTAGTCCGACAGTTTTCTACGAGCAGTACTTC; cdr3_aa: CASSPTVFYEQYF
clone_size: .; j_call: TRBJ2-3; v_call: TRBV28; d_call: .; cdr3_nt: TGTGCCAGCAGTTTTTCGACAAAAGGAGATACGCAGTATTTT; cdr3_aa: CASSFSTKGDTQYF
clone_size: few; j_call: TRBJ1-6; v_call: TRBV5-8; d_call: .; cdr3_nt: TGTGCCAGCAGCTTCCCTGCGATTGTAAATTCACCCCTCCACTTT; cdr3_aa: CASSFPAIVNSPLHF
clone_size: .; j_call: TRBJ2-5; v_call: TRBV11-2; d_call: .; cdr3_nt: TGTGCCAGCAGCTTAGAGTTCAGGGTACAAGAGACCCAGTACTTC; cdr3_aa: CASSLEFRVQETQYF
clone_size: .; j_call: TRBJ1-3; v_call: TRBV9; d_call: .; cdr3_nt: TGTGCCAGCAGCGTAGAAGGAGGTAACCGCGGAAACACCATATATTTT; cdr3_aa: CASSVEGGNRGNTIYF
clone_size: .; j_call: TRBJ2-2; v_call: TRBV24-1; d_call: TRBD2; cdr3_nt: TGTGCCACCAGTGATTTGCAGCTAGCGGGAGGTATGGGGGAGCTGTTTTTT; cdr3_aa: CATSDLQLAGGMGELFF
clone_size: .; j_call: TRBJ1-3; v_call: TRBV18; d_call: .; cdr3_nt: TGTGCCAGCTCACCAAACAGTTTAGGAAACACCATATATTTT; cdr3_aa: CASSPNSLGNTIYF
clone_size: .; j_call: TRBJ2-3; v_call: TRBV7-2; d_call: TRBD2; cdr3_nt: TGTGCCAGCAGCTTAGAGGCTAGCGGGAGAGGAAGGACAGATACGCAGTATTTT; cdr3_aa: CASSLEASGRGRTDTQYF
clone_size: .; j_call: TRBJ2-7; v_call: TRBV7-9; d_call: .; cdr3_nt: TGTGCCAGCAGCTCGCTTGGCCTTAATGGCTACGAGCAGTACTTC; cdr3_aa: CASSSLGLNGYEQYF
clone_size: .; j_call: TRBJ1-2; v_call: TRBV25-1; d_call: .; cdr3_nt: TGTGCCAGCCTTAGTGGCACAGGGTCGAAGGGCTACACCTTC; cdr3_aa: CASLSGTGSKGYTF
clone_size: .; j_call: TRBJ1-1; v_call: TRBV11-2; d_call: .; cdr3_nt: TGTGCCAGCAGCTTAGTAGTTACGAACACTGAAGCTTTCTTT; cdr3_aa: CASSLVVTNTEAFF
clone_size: .; j_call: TRBJ2-3; v_call: TRBV11-2; d_call: .; cdr3_nt: TGTGCCAGCAACCTCGGGTTAACAGATACGCAGTATTTT; cdr3_aa: CASNLGLTDTQYF
clone_size: .; j_call: TRBJ2-7; v_call: TRBV7-2; d_call: .; cdr3_nt: TGTGCCAGCAGCTTAGCGCTTGTGGCATACGAGCAGTACTTC; cdr3_aa: CASSLALVAYEQYF
clone_size: .; j_call: TRBJ1-4; v_call: TRBV5-1; d_call: TRBD1; cdr3_nt: TGCGCCAGCAGCTCGAACCAACAGGGGAGAAATGAAAAACTGTTTTTT; cdr3_aa: CASSSNQQGRNEKLFF
clone_size: .; j_call: TRBJ1-3; v_call: TRBV5-1; d_call: .; cdr3_nt: TGCGCCAGCAGCCCATCGGGGACTGCTTACTCTGGAAACACCATATATTTT; cdr3_aa: CASSPSGTAYSGNTIYF
clone_size: .; j_call: TRBJ2-1; v_call: TRBV9; d_call: TRBD2; cdr3_nt: TGTGCCAGCAGCGTAGGACTCCGGGGGGGCCTGGGAAATGAGCAGTTCTTC; cdr3_aa: CASSVGLRGGLGNEQFF
clone_size: .; j_call: TRBJ1-2; v_call: TRBV9; d_call: .; cdr3_nt: TGTGCCAGCAGCCCCCTCGGGGGAGTTAACTATGGCTACACCTTC; cdr3_aa: CASSPLGGVNYGYTF
clone_size: .; j_call: TRBJ2-5; v_call: TRBV9; d_call: TRBD1; cdr3_nt: TGTGCCAGCAGCCCCCTGACAGGGGCCAGGGAGACCCAGTACTTC; cdr3_aa: CASSPLTGARETQYF
clone_size: few; j_call: TRBJ2-7; v_call: TRBV2; d_call: .; cdr3_nt: TGTGCCAGCTTCGGTGAACCTTACGAGCAGTACTTC; cdr3_aa: CASFGEPYEQYF
clone_size: .; j_call: TRBJ1-3; v_call: TRBV7-2; d_call: .; cdr3_nt: TGTGCCAGCAGCGCGGGACCTGGAAACACCATATATTTT; cdr3_aa: CASSAGPGNTIYF
clone_size: .; j_call: TRBJ2-1; v_call: TRBV6-5; d_call: TRBD2; cdr3_nt: TGTGCCAGCAAGACGGGCGGGAGCTCCTACAATGAGCAGTTCTTC; cdr3_aa: CASKTGGSSYNEQFF
clone_size: .; j_call: TRBJ1-1; v_call: TRBV19; d_call: .; cdr3_nt: TGTGCCAGTAGTACCCCCCGGCAGGGGCGCACTGAAGCTTTCTTT; cdr3_aa: CASSTPRQGRTEAFF